The 20 T cell receptor beta chains given below trace back to one sample, sequenced in a study of early T cells in non-severe SARS-CoV-2 infection. TCRdb used MiXCR to reprocess the 5' RACE reads, holding one entry per CDR3 protein. The table has tens of thousands of distinct CDR3 sequences, 14% seen once. The sample was whole blood. The source of these receptors is an adult who was a healthcare worker with PCR-confirmed SARS-CoV-2 infection or an uninfected control (not recorded which).

With regard to this clonotype: A much more abundant neighbour one base away suggests this may be a read error. This chain joins TRBV10-2 and TRBJ2-7; tentatively, D is TRBD1 (5 bases). The CDR3 extends over 14 amino acids. Germline CDR1 and CDR2: WSHSY and SAAADI. CDR3 coding DNA: TGCGCCGGCAGTGAACAGGTGTACTCCTACGAGCAGTACTTC. It encodes CAGSEQVYSYEQYF.

This clonotype was detected a few times. An end of the junction does not agree with germline; a read error may underlie this. The V call is TRBV2, the J call TRBJ1-1; weak D call: TRBD1 (5 bases). In germline, CDR1 is SNHLY, CDR2 FYNNEI. The CDR3 spans 14 residues. The CDR3 protein is CASSHYVPGTEVFF. DNA of the CDR3: TGTGCCAGCAGCCACTATGTCCCAGGGACTGAAGTTTTCTTT.

For the CDR3, the DNA is TGCGCCAGCAGCTGGGACAGGGACACTGAAGCTTTCTTT. Translation gives CASSWDRDTEAFF. The chain recombines TRBV4-1 with TRBJ1-1, with 9 bases that match TRBD1. The CDR3 is made up of 13 amino acids. In germline, CDR1 is MGHRA, CDR2 YSYEKL. V dropped 5 bases and J dropped 3; count of bases not matched to a gene: 1.

This clonotype appeared a few times. This chain links TRBV3-1 with TRBJ1-2; D gene uncertain. V gave up 4 bases and J gave up 4 bases, with 13 bases separating them. The CDR3 has 14 residues. Germline V gene lookup returns CDR1 LGHDT and CDR2 YNNKEL (reference sequence). DNA for the CDR3: TGTGCCAGCAGCCCCGCGGACCGGGCCTATGGCTACACCTTC. This encodes CASSPADRAYGYTF.

The genes are TRBV5-1 and TRBJ2-3, with TRBD2 identical over 8 bases. After removal of 4 bases from V and 4 bases from J, the junction contained 2 bases not matched to a gene. Germline V gives CDR1 SGHRS, CDR2 YFSETQ. CDR3 length equals 13 residues. CDR3 sequence (DNA): TGCGCCAGCAGCCGGGAGGGATCAGATACGCAGTATTTT. Amino acid sequence: CASSREGSDTQYF.

This sequence joins TRBV6-5 and TRBJ2-5; D may be TRBD2 (5 bases). The germline V gene encodes CDR1 MNHEY and CDR2 SVGAGI. The CDR3 runs 14 residues. The V and J ends lost 0 bases and 1 base respectively, with 6 bases between them. The CDR3: CASSYSSGQETQYF. The CDR3 bases are TGTGCCAGCAGTTACTCAAGCGGCCAAGAGACCCAGTACTTC.

The gene calls are TRBV7-9 and TRBJ2-3; unclear D gene. Per the germline V gene, CDR1 is SEHNR and CDR2 is FQNEAQ (reference sequence). The V end lost 4 bases, the J end lost 6 bases, and 11 bases lay between the germline ends. The CDR3 has 13 residues. The CDR3, as DNA: TGTGCCAGCAGCTCCATCCGAGCGGATACGCAGTATTTT. It yields the protein CASSSIRADTQYF. Looking up the rest from reference TRBV7-9 and TRBJ2-3 gives the full variable domain: DTGVSQNPRHKITKRGQNVTFRCDPISEHNRLYWYRQTLGQGPEFLTYFQNEAQLEKSRLLSDRFSAERPKGSFSTLEIQRTEQGDSAMYLCASSSIRADTQYFGPGTRLTVL.

The J gene is TRBJ1-2, the V gene TRBV7-2; perhaps TRBD1 as D (5 bases). This CDR3 is built from 14 residues. Germline values: CDR1 SGHTA, CDR2 FQGNSA. V lost 1 base, J lost 7 bases, and 13 bases lay in between. CDR3 DNA: TGTGCCAGCAGCTTAGGGCGCCAGGGCCGTGGCTACACCTTC. It is translated as CASSLGRQGRGYTF.

This clonotype was observed a few times. The CDR3 nucleotides read TGTGCCAGCAGCAAGGCTAACTGGGACGAGCAGTACTTC. This codes for CASSKANWDEQYF. The chain has TRBV7-6 and TRBJ2-7; D uncertain. The length of the CDR3 is 13 residues. V lost 5 bases to trimming and J lost 5 bases, with 13 bases between them. Per the germline V gene, CDR1 is SGHVS and CDR2 is FNYEAQ.

In its sample, this clonotype was seen a few times. The chain joins TRBV29-1 to TRBJ1-2, with D possibly TRBD1 on 6 matching bases. Germline values: CDR1 SQVTM, CDR2 ANQGSEA. CDR3 length: 12 amino acids. Trimming stripped 4 bases from V and 7 bases from J, with 13 bases between. Here the CDR3 reads CSVGQGPSGYTF. The CDR3 bases are TGCAGCGTTGGTCAGGGGCCGTCTGGCTACACCTTC. The entire variable domain, with the rest obtained from reference TRBV29-1 and TRBJ1-2, is as follows: SAVISQKPSRDICQRGTSLTIQCQVDSQVTMMFWYRQQPGQSLTLIATANQGSEATYESGFVIDKFPISRPNLTFSTLTVSNMSPEDSSIYLCSVGQGPSGYTFGSGTRLTVV.

This sequence joins TRBV2 and TRBJ2-7; 9 bases match TRBD2. The J segment lost 0 bases and the V segment lost 11 bases, leaving 5 bases of the junction unmatched. The CDR3 totals 13 residues. Germline V gene data show CDR1 as SNHLY and CDR2 as FYNNEI. In DNA, the CDR3 is TGTGCCGCCAGACTAGCGGCCTCCTACGAGCAGTACTTC. It specifies CAARLAASYEQYF. The whole variable domain, filled in from reference TRBV2 and TRBJ2-7, reads EPEVTQTPSHQVTQMGQEVILRCVPISNHLYFYWYRQILGQKVEFLVSFYNNEISEKSEIFDDQFSVERPDGSNFTLKIRSTKLEDSAMYFCAARLAASYEQYFGPGTRLTVT.

The rearrangement joins TRBV27 to TRBJ2-1; D is ambiguous. The CDR3 is 13 residues long. Trimming took off 2 bases at V and 6 bases at J, with 8 bases between the two ends. Germline loops: CDR1 MNHEY, CDR2 SMNVEV (reference sequence). DNA of the CDR3: TGTGCCAGCAGTTTAGCAGGAACCAATGAGCAGTTCTTC. Protein sequence: CASSLAGTNEQFF.

A few counts support this clonotype. The CDR3 DNA reads TGCGCCAGCAGCTTTTTAACGGTGACAGATACGCAGTATTTT. Amino acid sequence: CASSFLTVTDTQYF. The chain uses TRBV5-1 and TRBJ2-3, with D unclear. Germline CDR1 and CDR2: SGHRS and YFSETQ. The CDR3 is 14 amino acids. Trimming removed 2 bases from V and 3 bases from J, with 10 bases in between.

Concerning this clonotype itself: The junction differs from germline at one of its ends, possibly a read error. The chain links TRBV5-1 to TRBJ2-1; 12 nucleotides agree with TRBD2. The germline gives CDR1 SGHRS, CDR2 YFSETQ. CDR3 size: 15 residues. The CDR3 nucleotides are TGTGCCAGCAGCTTGAAGACTAGCGGGAGCGATGAGCAGTTCTTC. Residues: CASSLKTSGSDEQFF.

This clonotype was detected a few times. This chain connects TRBV7-2 to TRBJ2-1; D is uncertain. Looked up from germline, CDR1 is SGHTA and CDR2 is FQGNSA. The CDR3 length is 15 residues. V was shortened by 5 bases and J by 0 bases, with 11 bases between the two germline ends. CDR3 amino acids: CASSPVRSSYNEQFF. Written as DNA, the CDR3 is TGTGCCAGCAGCCCGGTAAGGTCCTCCTACAATGAGCAGTTCTTC.

The rearrangement uses TRBV20-1 and TRBJ1-1; unclear D gene. V dropped 5 bases and J dropped 1 base, with 5 bases sitting between them. Germline CDR1 and CDR2: DFQATT and SNEGSKA (reference sequence). The CDR3 is 11 amino acids. The CDR3 coding sequence is TGCAGTGCTCTCCGGAACACTGAAGCTTTCTTT. Translating gives CSALRNTEAFF.

The rearrangement joins TRBV29-1 to TRBJ2-3; tentative D call: TRBD2 (5 bases). Trimming took 6 bases from V and 3 from J, leaving 10 bases between them. The CDR3 consists of 12 residues. Germline lookup yields CDR1 SQVTM and CDR2 ANQGSEA. The CDR3 is CSVQSGTDTQYF. The CDR3 nucleotides read TGCAGCGTACAGTCGGGGACAGATACGCAGTATTTT.

The V call is TRBV20-1, the J call TRBJ2-7; D remains ambiguous. Germline V lookup: CDR1 DFQATT, CDR2 SNEGSKA (reference sequence). The CDR3 length is 13 residues. Trimming removed 4 bases at V and 5 bases at J, with 15 bases between. In DNA, the CDR3 is TGCAGTGCTACTGCTGCAGGAAAAAACGAGCAGTACTTC. Protein product: CSATAAGKNEQYF.

In its sample, this clonotype was seen a few times. The J gene is TRBJ1-5, the V gene TRBV2, with D maybe TRBD1 (5 bases). The CDR3 runs to 15 residues. V lost 3 bases and J 1 base, leaving 10 bases between the germline ends. The germline V gene encodes CDR1 SNHLY and CDR2 FYNNEI. The CDR3 here is CASSETELSNQPQHF. CDR3 sequence (DNA): TGTGCCAGCAGTGAGACAGAATTGAGCAATCAGCCCCAGCATTTT.

In its sample, this clonotype was seen a few times. The genes are TRBV2 and TRBJ2-4, with D possibly being TRBD1 (5 bases). The CDR3 consists of 15 residues. Germline V gene sequence: CDR1 SNHLY, CDR2 FYNNEI. Trimming pared 1 base from V and 0 bases from J, leaving 7 bases between. The CDR3 protein is CASSEDRLAKNIQYF. The CDR3 DNA follows: TGTGCCAGCAGTGAAGACAGGCTAGCCAAAAACATTCAGTACTTC.